The entry below describes one TCR beta chain. The read halts 3 residues ahead of the CDR3 end, with the missing end drawn from the germline J gene. These data belong to a study of T cells in women clearing cervical HPV infection. Overall study context: No precancer developed; the control's incident HPV16 infection cleared within 12 months.

Genomic DNA, averaging about 1,100 ng per sample, yielded TCR beta CDR3 via immunoSEQ. The table came from immunoSEQ multiplex PCR; TCRdb's copy has only in-frame clones and leaves some out. This specimen shows 30,000 to 35,000 clones; the ten leading clones hold around 20%. The length of the CDR3 is 15 residues. Germline V gene lookup returns CDR1 MNHNS and CDR2 SASEGT. Trimming left V 4 bases short and J 5 bases short, with 17 bases between. Sequencing was carried out using blood buffy coat. The V gene is TRBV6-1, the J gene TRBJ1-2; D might be TRBD1 (6 bases). This clonotype was sampled from a woman aged 18-69 years with a cervical HPV16 infection that either progressed to CIN3+ or cleared (not recorded which). Partial CDR3 DNA: TGTGCCAGCAGTGGGGTGGCGGGGGCGCGGTATGGC. Encoded protein: CASSGVAGARYG. In full, the CDR3 reads CASSGVAGARYGYTF.